This T cell receptor (beta chain) was captured in a study of OX40 agonist ivuxolimab in advanced cancers. Turning to the study itself: Three patients showed partial responses: one hepatocellular carcinoma and two cutaneous melanoma cases.

Clones were read by immunoSEQ multiplex PCR, and TCRdb kept only the in-frame ones, dropping some. The sample carries tens of thousands of clones, approximately 89% recorded once. This clone was seen only once. Trimming at V came to 3 bases and at J to 4 bases, leaving 3 bases not matched to a gene. In germline, CDR1 is SGHAT, CDR2 FQNNGV. CDR3 length: 13 amino acids. The genes are TRBV11-2 and TRBJ2-7, with 7 bases lining up with TRBD1. The sequence was collected from an adult with an advanced solid tumor such as melanoma, head and neck, liver or kidney cancer. This material consisted of CD4+ or CD8+ T cells sorted from blood, taken in a trial of the OX40 agonist ivuxolimab. The CDR3 DNA reads as TGTGCCAGCAGCTTGGGACAGCCATACGAGCAGTACTTC. It codes for CASSLGQPYEQYF.